Following are 19 T cell receptor beta chains from one sample sequenced in a study of neoadjuvant nivolumab and ipilimumab in lung cancer. Some clones are missing from TCRdb's copy, which holds only in-frame ones; the method was immunoSEQ multiplex PCR. Counted here are some 25,000 clones, about 70% occurring once; the ten biggest clones make up around a sixth. This sample comprised tumor tissue, obtained after neoadjuvant nivolumab, alone or with ipilimumab, at or shortly before surgery. All receptors come from an adult with non-small cell lung cancer.

The V call is TRBV10-2, the J call TRBJ1-2; 12 bases align to TRBD1. Germline V gene data show CDR1 as WSHSY and CDR2 as SAAADI. The CDR3 contains 17 residues. Germline trimming cut 2 bases from V and 4 bases from J; bases unmatched to any gene: 8. For the CDR3, the DNA is TGCGCCAGCAGTGAGCCGGTCCGGGACAGGGGGCTCTATGGCTACACCTTC. Residues: CASSEPVRDRGLYGYTF.

The chain combines TRBV7-9 with TRBJ1-6; TRBD1 agrees at 7 bases. The CDR3 is 14 residues long. Germline CDR1 reads SEHNR; CDR2 reads FQNEAQ (reference sequence). With V trimmed by 4 bases and J by 9 bases, 6 bases remained unmatched. CDR3 DNA: TGTGCCAGCAGCTCAGGACAGGAGAGTTCACCCCTCCACTTT. Translation gives CASSSGQESSPLHF.

V usage is TRBV15 and J usage is TRBJ2-3; D may match TRBD1 or TRBD2 (6 bases each). Germline-derived CDR1 and CDR2 are LNHNV and YYDKDF (reference sequence). V dropped 1 base and J dropped 5 bases, with 13 bases sitting between them. The CDR3 spans 15 residues. Here the CDR3 reads CATSRAGAEGDTQYF. CDR3 DNA: TGTGCCACCAGCAGAGCGGGGGCCGAGGGAGATACGCAGTATTTT.

This clone occurred a few times. The CDR3 coding sequence is TGTGCCAGCAGCGGGAGTGCTCTACAGAGACATGGCTACACCTTC. Translated: CASSGSALQRHGYTF. J is TRBJ1-2 and V is TRBV5-6; D gene uncertain. This CDR3 is built from 15 residues. The germline V and J ends were trimmed by 4 bases and 6 bases, with 19 bases remaining between them. The V gene's germline CDR1 is SGHDT and CDR2 YYEEEE.

V gene TRBV7-9 combines with J gene TRBJ2-3, with D hard to call. V shed 1 base and J shed 4 bases, with 3 bases lying between them. Germline V gene sequence: CDR1 SEHNR, CDR2 FQNEAQ (reference sequence). The length of the CDR3 is 12 residues. Written as DNA, the CDR3 is TGTGCCAGCAGCTTAGAGTCAGATACGCAGTATTTT. Protein product: CASSLESDTQYF.

There are a few counts of this clone. The chain recombines TRBV5-1 with TRBJ2-5; D call uncertain. The CDR3 totals 11 residues. Looked up from germline, CDR1 is SGHRS and CDR2 is YFSETQ. V was shortened by 3 bases and J by 1 base, with 1 base between the two germline ends. The CDR3 DNA is TGCGCCAGCAGCTCCCAAGAGACCCAGTACTTC. Translated, it gives CASSSQETQYF.

Remarks on this clone: Other nucleotide sequences in the sample specify the same CDR3. The chain has TRBV7-2 and TRBJ1-2; 10 bases agree with TRBD1. Germline loops: CDR1 SGHTA, CDR2 FQGNSA. V was clipped by 5 bases and J by 5 bases; unmatched bases: 2. The CDR3 length is 13 residues. In nucleotides, the CDR3 is TGTGCCAGCAGCGCGGGACAGGGGTATGGCTACACCTTC. Protein: CASSAGQGYGYTF. The full variable domain, in which reference TRBV7-2 and TRBJ1-2 provide the parts outside the CDR3, is GAGVSQSPSNKVTEKGKDVELRCDPISGHTALYWYRQSLGQGLEFLIYFQGNSAPDKSGLPSDRFSAERTGGSVSTLTIQRTQQEDSAVYLCASSAGQGYGYTFGSGTRLTVV.

In its sample, this clone was seen once. This chain links TRBV2 with TRBJ2-7; D unresolved. V gave up 2 bases and J gave up 0 bases, with 11 bases separating them. This CDR3 contains 15 residues. Germline CDR1 reads SNHLY; CDR2 reads FYNNEI. CDR3 sequence reads: CASSERRPSSYEQYF. The CDR3 DNA follows: TGTGCCAGCAGTGAACGGAGACCGAGCTCCTACGAGCAGTACTTC.

This chain uses TRBV18 with TRBJ2-3, with a possible D match to TRBD1 (6 bases). Germline CDR1 reads KGHSH; CDR2 reads LQKENI. The length of the CDR3 is 12 residues. V lost 5 bases, J lost 4 bases, and 7 bases lay in between. The CDR3 here is CASSEGADTQYF. CDR3 nucleotides: TGTGCCAGCTCAGAGGGGGCAGATACGCAGTATTTT.

This chain links TRBV7-8 with TRBJ2-2, with D perhaps TRBD1 (6 bases). This CDR3 region has 14 residues. Germline loops: CDR1 SGHVS, CDR2 FQNEAQ. V dropped 5 bases and J dropped 7 bases, with 14 bases sitting between them. CDR3 in amino acids: CASSRPGAGGELFF. DNA of the CDR3: TGTGCCAGCAGCCGCCCAGGGGCCGGCGGGGAGCTGTTTTTT. The whole variable domain, remainder taken from reference TRBV7-8 and TRBJ2-2, is GAGVSQSPRYKVAKRGQDVALRCDPISGHVSLFWYQQALGQGPEFLTYFQNEAQLDKSGLPSDRFFAERPEGSVSTLKIQRTQQEDSAVYLCASSRPGAGGELFFGEGSRLTVL.

This chain uses TRBV27 with TRBJ1-6, with D possibly being TRBD1 (5 bases). Trimming took 3 bases from V and 9 from J, leaving 18 bases between them. CDR1 MNHEY and CDR2 SMNVEV come from the germline V gene (reference sequence). The CDR3 consists of 16 residues. For the CDR3, the DNA is TGTGCCAGCAGTTTGGTGGGGGGGGACGGCGTTTCACCCCTCCACTTT. It is translated as CASSLVGGDGVSPLHF.

The chain links TRBV19 to TRBJ2-2; possible D gene TRBD2, 7 bases. CDR3 length equals 15 residues. V lost 1 base and J 6 bases, leaving 12 bases between the germline ends. CDR1 is LNHDA, CDR2 SQIVND, per germline (reference sequence). The CDR3 region is CASSIVGGAAGELFF. The DNA of the CDR3 is TGTGCCAGTAGTATAGTGGGGGGGGCGGCCGGGGAGCTGTTTTTT. The full variable domain, rest sourced from reference TRBV19 and TRBJ2-2, is DGGITQSPKYLFRKEGQNVTLSCEQNLNHDAMYWYRQDPGQGLRLIYYSQIVNDFQKGDIAEGYSVSREKKESFPLTVTSAQKNPTAFYLCASSIVGGAAGELFFGEGSRLTVL.

J is TRBJ2-2 and V is TRBV5-1, with 10 positions matching TRBD2. CDR1 and CDR2 (germline): SGHRS, YFSETQ. The V gene end was trimmed by 0 bases and the J gene end by 3 bases; junction bases not matched to a gene: 2. This CDR3 is built from 16 residues. CDR3 sequence reads: CASSLASGGDTGELFF. CDR3 bases: TGCGCCAGCAGCTTGGCCAGCGGGGGGGACACCGGGGAGCTGTTTTTT.

This clone was observed a single time. The genes are TRBV7-9 and TRBJ2-3; 11 bases are shared with TRBD2. This CDR3 comprises 17 residues. Germline assignment: CDR1 SEHNR and CDR2 FQNEAQ (reference sequence). V was pared by 5 bases and J by 4 bases, with 11 bases of the junction left unmatched. The CDR3 sequence is CASSPPPSGGTADTQYF. The CDR3 DNA reads TGTGCCAGCAGCCCACCCCCTAGCGGGGGGACTGCAGATACGCAGTATTTT.

V is TRBV6-5 and J is TRBJ2-3; TRBD2 might be the D (6 bases). Trimming left V 6 bases short and J 1 base short, with 14 bases between. Germline V lookup: CDR1 MNHEY, CDR2 SVGAGI. The CDR3 consists of 15 residues. This CDR3 is CASRTSERGTDTQYF. Written as DNA, the CDR3 is TGTGCCAGCAGGACCAGCGAGCGGGGCACAGATACGCAGTATTTT.

This CDR3 reads CASSQTGTFGNQPQHF. CDR3 in DNA: TGTGCCAGCAGCCAAACGGGGACTTTTGGCAATCAGCCCCAGCATTTT. The V call is TRBV7-8, the J call TRBJ1-5; TRBD1 might be the D (5 bases). The CDR3 runs 16 residues. In germline, CDR1 is SGHVS, CDR2 FQNEAQ. V lost 5 bases to trimming and J lost 2 bases, with 16 bases between them.

The J gene is TRBJ1-1, the V gene TRBV9, with unresolved D. Germline V lookup: CDR1 SGDLS, CDR2 YYNGEE. The ends were cut back, 3 bases at V and 4 bases at J, with 13 bases in the middle. The CDR3 consists of 14 residues. Here the CDR3 reads CASSATSEFTEAFF. As DNA, the CDR3 is TGTGCCAGCAGCGCGACCTCGGAGTTCACTGAAGCTTTCTTT.

This chain connects TRBV11-2 to TRBJ2-3, with D perhaps matching TRBD1 (6 bases). In germline, CDR1 is SGHAT, CDR2 FQNNGV. V was pared by 0 bases and J by 10 bases, with 17 bases between. The CDR3 is 15 amino acids. CDR3 bases: TGTGCCAGCAGCTTAGATCCCTCAGGGGTGATCGCGCAGTATTTT. Amino acids: CASSLDPSGVIAQYF.

The chain couples TRBV5-1 to TRBJ2-5, with D tentatively TRBD2 (5 bases). Germline V gives CDR1 SGHRS, CDR2 YFSETQ. V shed 1 base and J shed 3 bases, with 16 bases lying between them. The CDR3 has 16 amino acids. This CDR3 reads CASSLMYEPGEETQYF. Written as DNA, the CDR3 is TGCGCCAGCAGCTTGATGTACGAGCCCGGGGAAGAGACCCAGTACTTC.